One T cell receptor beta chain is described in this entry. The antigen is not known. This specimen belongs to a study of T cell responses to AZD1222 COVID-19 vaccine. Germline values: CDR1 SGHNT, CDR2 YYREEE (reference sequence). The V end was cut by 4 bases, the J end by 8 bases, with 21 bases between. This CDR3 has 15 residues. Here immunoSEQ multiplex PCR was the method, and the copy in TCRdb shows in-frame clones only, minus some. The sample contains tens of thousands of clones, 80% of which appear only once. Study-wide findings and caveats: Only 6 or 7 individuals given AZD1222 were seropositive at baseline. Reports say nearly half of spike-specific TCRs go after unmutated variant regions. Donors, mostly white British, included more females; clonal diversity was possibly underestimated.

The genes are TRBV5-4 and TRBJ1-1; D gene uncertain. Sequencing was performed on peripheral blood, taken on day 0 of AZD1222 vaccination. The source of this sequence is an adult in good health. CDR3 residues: CASSPAGPQRAEAFF. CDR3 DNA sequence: TGTGCCAGCAGCCCTGCCGGGCCACAGCGAGCGGAAGCTTTCTTT.